These 26 T cell receptor beta chains came from one sample sequenced in a study of blood T cells in healthy people across ages. A J-beta primer mix and a sample-barcoded 5' primer were used in a second PCR of roughly 6 to 12 cycles. TCRdb analysed the 5' RACE reads with MiXCR anew, one entry per CDR3 protein. The sample consists of about 930,000 distinct CDR3 sequences, roughly 28% of them appearing once. These same data were also listed under a study on T cells of mothers and their children.

Sequencing was done on a sample of blood. The receptors shown here come from a woman in her forties in good health.

CDR3 DNA: TGTGCCAGTTTCCGGACTAGCGGGCCCGGGGTGGTAGAGACCCAGTACTTC. This translates into CASFRTSGPGVVETQYF. The V call is TRBV28, the J call TRBJ2-5, with 11 bases lining up with TRBD2. There are 17 residues in the CDR3. The germline CDR1 and CDR2 sequences are MDHEN and SYDVKM. The trim removed 9 bases at V and 4 bases at J, leaving 16 bases unmatched. Drawing the rest from reference TRBV28 and TRBJ2-5, the complete variable domain is DVKVTQSSRYLVKRTGEKVFLECVQDMDHENMFWYRQDPGLGLRLIYFSYDVKMKEKGDIPEGYSVSREKKERFSLILESASTNQTSMYLCASFRTSGPGVVETQYFGPGTRLLVL.

Ten or more counts support this clonotype. V usage is TRBV4-3 and J usage is TRBJ2-7; perhaps TRBD2 as D (6 bases). CDR1 is LGHNA, CDR2 YSLEER, per germline. CDR3 length: 14 amino acids. Between the trimmed V and J ends, which lost 1 base and 7 bases, there was a span of 14 bases. The CDR3 is CASSQAGVLGEQYF. CDR3 DNA sequence: TGCGCCAGCAGCCAAGCGGGGGTCCTTGGGGAGCAGTACTTC.

About this clonotype itself: Mismatch with germline at one junction end may stem from a read error. The rearrangement uses TRBV7-2 and TRBJ2-5; possible D gene TRBD2, 6 bases. Germline values: CDR1 SGHTA, CDR2 FQGNSA. The CDR3 covers 12 residues. The CDR3 coding sequence is TGTGCCAGCAGTCGACGCGGGGAGACCCAGCACTTC. It translates to CASSRRGETQHF.

J is TRBJ2-3 and V is TRBV20-1; 7 nucleotides line up with TRBD2. There are 16 residues in the CDR3. J gave up 1 base and V 6 bases, and 13 bases lay outside the gene matches. Germline values: CDR1 DFQATT, CDR2 SNEGSKA (reference sequence). CDR3 DNA sequence: TGCAGTGCCCCCCCCTCGGGGGGTTTGCGCACAGATACGCAGTATTTT. As protein: CSAPPSGGLRTDTQYF.

Details on this clonotype: With a much larger clone just one base away, this may be a read error. The J gene is TRBJ2-1, the V gene TRBV12-3 or TRBV12-4; D remains unclear. The assigned J gene may be wrong: the sequence end matches TRBJ2-7 better. The CDR3 extends over 11 amino acids. The CDR3 sequence is CASSPYNEQYF. CDR3 nucleotide sequence: TGTGCCAGCAGTCCTTACAATGAGCAGTACTTC.

This clonotype was recorded once. V usage is TRBV5-1 and J usage is TRBJ2-2; TRBD1 might be the D (6 bases). Germline CDR1 reads SGHRS; CDR2 reads YFSETQ. Trimming shortened V by 4 bases and J by 3 bases, and 10 bases separated the two germline ends. This CDR3 comprises 14 residues. In DNA, the CDR3 is TGCGCCAGCAGCCGCAGGGGCGACACCGGGGAGCTGTTTTTT. Protein: CASSRRGDTGELFF.

In regard to this clonotype: Just one base apart from a much larger clone, this may be a read error. The rearrangement uses TRBV5-1 and TRBJ2-7, with 8 nucleotides matching TRBD2. The J call could be wrong; TRBJ2-5 is a better fit for the DNA end. CDR1 and CDR2 from the germline V gene are SGHRS and YFSETQ. The CDR3 runs to 16 residues. Here the CDR3 DNA reads TGCGCCAGCAGCCAAGGACGAGCGGGGGCTGGAGAGACCCAGTACTTC. Amino acid sequence: CASSQGRAGAGETQYF.

This clonotype was recorded only once. The chain couples TRBV5-1 to TRBJ2-1; D not certain. The J call is doubtful: the DNA matches TRBJ2-7 better. The CDR3 totals 13 residues. Germline CDR1 is SGHRS and CDR2 is YFSETQ. In DNA form, the CDR3 reads TGCGCCAGCAGCCTCCCAAACCAAAATGAGCAGTACTTC. The encoded protein is CASSLPNQNEQYF.

This clonotype was detected ten times or more. This rearrangement joins TRBV6-6 to TRBJ1-6; D remains unclear. This CDR3 region has 14 residues. The germline V and J ends were trimmed by 6 bases and 7 bases, with 13 bases remaining between them. The V gene's germline CDR1 is MNHNY and CDR2 SVGAGI (reference sequence). The CDR3 DNA follows: TGTGCCAGCAGCTCCGGCGGGCAAAATTCACCCCTCCACTTT. Amino acids: CASSSGGQNSPLHF.

Concerning this clonotype itself: A much larger clone is a single base away; this may be a read error. The chain uses TRBV6-4 and TRBJ2-7; D may correspond to TRBD1 or TRBD2 (5 bases each). Trimming pared 4 bases from V and 0 bases from J, leaving 10 bases between. The CDR3 covers 14 residues. CDR1 and CDR2 (germline): MRHNA, SNTAGT. CDR3: CASSAWDGSYEQYF. As DNA, the CDR3 is TGTGCCAGCAGTGCCTGGGACGGCTCCTACGAGCAGTACTTC.

V usage is TRBV2 and J usage is TRBJ1-1, with D uncertain. Trimming shortened V by 9 bases and J by 1 base, and 12 bases separated the two germline ends. This CDR3 has 13 residues. CDR1 is SNHLY and CDR2 is FYNNEI in the germline V gene. The CDR3 region has the DNA TGTGCCAGGATTGAACAGCAGAACACTGAAGCTTTCTTT. Protein product: CARIEQQNTEAFF.

The V call is TRBV20-1, the J call TRBJ1-1; D may be TRBD1 (6 bases). The V end was cut by 2 bases, the J end by 7 bases, with 20 bases between. The CDR3 is made up of 15 amino acids. Germline V gives CDR1 DFQATT, CDR2 SNEGSKA (reference sequence). Here the CDR3 reads CSARSPGHPSSEAFF. The CDR3 nucleotides are TGCAGTGCTAGATCTCCGGGACACCCTTCCAGTGAAGCTTTCTTT.

The chain couples TRBV7-8 to TRBJ2-1, with 12 bases identical to TRBD2. The ends lost 5 bases at V and 7 bases at J; junction bases unmatched: 12. Germline CDR1 reads SGHVS; CDR2 reads FQNEAQ. The CDR3 spans 17 residues. CDR3 loop: CASSPRLAGGLRNEQFF. The CDR3 DNA reads as TGTGCCAGCAGCCCGCGGCTAGCGGGGGGGCTTCGGAATGAGCAGTTCTTC.

The chain carries TRBV7-2 and TRBJ2-2; 8 bases line up with TRBD1. The length of the CDR3 is 14 residues. The V gene's germline CDR1 is SGHTA and CDR2 FQGNSA. Germline trimming cut 5 bases from V and 8 bases from J; bases unmatched to any gene: 7. CDR3 bases: TGTGCCAGCAGCGCTCAGGGGGCGCGGGGGGAGCTGTTTTTT. Residues: CASSAQGARGELFF.

Details on this clonotype: A read error may be the cause here, since a much bigger clone is one base away. This chain links TRBV7-2 with TRBJ2-1; TRBD1 matches at 8 bases. The CDR3 is made up of 17 amino acids. The germline CDR1 and CDR2 sequences are SGHTA and FQGNSA. The CDR3 reads CASSPRRDRTHYNGQFF. As DNA, the CDR3 is TGTGCCAGCAGCCCCAGACGGGACAGGACCCACTACAATGGGCAGTTCTTC.

On this clonotype: Given a much more abundant clone one base away, this may be a read error. This chain uses TRBV7-3 with TRBJ2-5; D unresolved. CDR3 size: 13 residues. V lost 4 bases and J lost 11, with 17 bases in between. Germline V gene data show CDR1 as SGHTA and CDR2 as FQGTGA. CDR3 sequence (DNA): TGTGCCAGCAGCTCCGGACCTAAAAATGAGCAGTACTTC. It yields the protein CASSSGPKNEQYF.

The CDR3 DNA sequence: TGTGCCAGCAGTGTTGGGCGGGGGGAGGCCAATGAGCAGTTCTTC. Encoded protein: CASSVGRGEANEQFF. The chain carries TRBV2 and TRBJ2-1; 8 nucleotides align to TRBD2. CDR1 and CDR2 from the germline V gene are SNHLY and FYNNEI. Trimming took 4 bases from V and 6 from J; bases not matched to a gene: 8. This CDR3 comprises 15 residues.

This clonotype was picked up many times. The V and J genes are TRBV4-1 and TRBJ2-7; no reliable D call. The V end lost 0 bases, the J end lost 3 bases, and 9 bases lay between the germline ends. Germline values: CDR1 MGHRA, CDR2 YSYEKL. This CDR3 is built from 14 residues. CDR3 sequence: CASSQESGSYEQYF. The DNA of the CDR3 is TGCGCCAGCAGCCAAGAGTCGGGCAGCTACGAGCAGTACTTC.

This sequence joins TRBV10-3 and TRBJ1-6; 7 bases match TRBD1. Germline CDR1 reads ENHRY; CDR2 reads SYGVKD. V lost 8 bases, J lost 12 bases, and 7 bases stayed unmatched. CDR3 length: 12 amino acids. CDR3 sequence reads: CAIRQGAEPLHF. The CDR3 nucleotides read TGTGCCATCCGACAGGGTGCGGAACCCCTCCACTTT.

A note on this clonotype: A junction boundary mismatches the germline segment, possibly from a read error. The chain uses TRBV4-2 and TRBJ1-4; no reliable D call. The CDR3 is 15 residues long. Germline values: CDR1 LGHNA, CDR2 YNFKEQ. For the CDR3, the DNA is TGTGCCAGCAGCCAAGGTACCACGGAGAATGAAAAACGGTTTTTT. Translation: CASSQGTTENEKRFF.

This clonotype was counted only a few times. The V and J genes are TRBV7-2 and TRBJ2-7; D possibly matches TRBD1 or TRBD2 (6 bases each). The CDR3 contains 17 residues. CDR1 is SGHTA and CDR2 is FQGNSA in the germline V gene. Trimming pared 4 bases from V and 1 base from J, leaving 20 bases between. CDR3 sequence (DNA): TGTGCCAGCAGCTGGTGGGGGGCGGGTACTCATTCCTACGAGCAGTACTTC. Translating it yields CASSWWGAGTHSYEQYF.

The chain is built from TRBV20-1 and TRBJ1-1; a possible D gene is TRBD1 (5 bases). The CDR3 covers 14 residues. Germline CDR1 is DFQATT and CDR2 is SNEGSKA (reference sequence). V was cut by 0 bases and J by 7 bases, with 15 bases left in between. The CDR3 sequence is CSARDMQGRIEAFF. DNA for the CDR3: TGCAGTGCTAGAGATATGCAGGGAAGGATTGAAGCTTTCTTT.

This clonotype was counted ten times or more. The chain joins TRBV27 to TRBJ2-7, with D perhaps TRBD1 or TRBD2 (5 bases each). CDR1 is MNHEY, CDR2 SMNVEV, per germline (reference sequence). The CDR3 totals 16 residues. The V and J ends lost 3 bases and 2 bases respectively, with 17 bases between them. The CDR3: CASSFGATANPYEQYF. CDR3 sequence (DNA): TGTGCCAGCAGTTTCGGGGCCACGGCAAACCCCTACGAGCAGTACTTC.

This clonotype has only a few counts. This chain uses TRBV3-1 with TRBJ2-2, with 10 nucleotides matching TRBD2. With V trimmed by 2 bases and J by 1 base, 16 bases remained unmatched. The germline V gene has CDR1 LGHDT and CDR2 YNNKEL (reference sequence). The CDR3 is made up of 21 amino acids. The CDR3 nucleotides are TGTGCCAGCAGCCAAACCCAGACTAGCGGGCCACCCTCAAGGAACACCGGGGAGCTGTTTTTT. Translation: CASSQTQTSGPPSRNTGELFF.

This clonotype showed up many times. The V gene is TRBV28, the J gene TRBJ2-7; unclear D gene. Per germline, CDR1 MDHEN and CDR2 SYDVKM. CDR3 size: 12 residues. V gave up 1 base and J gave up 4 bases, with 5 bases separating them. This chain's CDR3 is CASSLFQYEQYF. Written as DNA, the CDR3 is TGTGCCAGCAGTTTATTTCAGTACGAGCAGTACTTC.

The chain joins TRBV7-9 to TRBJ2-1, with 10 positions matching TRBD2. The germline CDR1 and CDR2 sequences are SEHNR and FQNEAQ (reference sequence). There are 17 residues in the CDR3. Trimming at V came to 0 bases and at J to 0 bases, leaving 2 bases not matched to a gene. The CDR3 DNA is TGTGCCAGCAGCTTAGCGAGCGGGGGGGTCTCCTACAATGAGCAGTTCTTC. Protein: CASSLASGGVSYNEQFF.